Listed here is a single T cell receptor beta chain. The length of the CDR3 is 16 residues. V lost 4 bases to trimming and J lost 2 bases; unmatched junction nucleotides: 9. In germline, CDR1 is SGDLS, CDR2 YYNGEE. Recovered participants had two consecutive negative NP/OP PCR tests, healthcare professional clearance, or symptom resolution. Measured with immunoSEQ multiplex PCR; TCRdb has only the in-frame clones, and not every one. The sample gives fewer than 350,000 clones, around 90% of which show up once; approximately 4.7% is in the top ten. This sample was taken from a study of blood T cell repertoires in COVID-19. Background on the study: Sources were T cells, B-cell-depleted T cells, or PBMCs; the material itself was cDNA or gDNA.

The specimen sequenced was PBMCs or T cells enriched from blood (not recorded which). V gene TRBV9 combines with J gene TRBJ2-3; TRBD1 agrees at 8 bases. The source is a man in his fifties or sixties who had recovered from COVID-19. The CDR3 reads CASSPRRGQYTDTQYF. DNA for the CDR3: TGTGCCAGCAGCCCCCGCAGGGGGCAATACACAGATACGCAGTATTTT. The full variable domain, its missing parts supplied by reference TRBV9 and TRBJ2-3, is DSGVTQTPKHLITATGQRVTLRCSPRSGDLSVYWYQQSLDQGLQFLIQYYNGEERAKGNILERFSAQQFPDLHSELNLSSLELGDSALYFCASSPRRGQYTDTQYFGPGTRLTVL.